This is a list of T cell receptor beta chains from one sample in a study of blood T cell repertoires in COVID-19. Libraries were prepared by immunoSEQ multiplex PCR; TCRdb keeps only in-frame clonotypes and omits some of them. Among around 110,000 clones, roughly 80% were seen once, and the ten largest hold roughly 4.6%. The sequenced sample was peripheral blood. These receptors were obtained from a human donor in a cohort sampled during active COVID-19. CDR3s include the opening cysteine and the closing phenylalanine or tryptophan. The D gene is left open where the match is weak. Rows may omit the clone size; those that give it use once, few, many or a size class.

d_call clone_size j_call v_call cdr3_nt cdr3_aa
. . TRBJ2-1 TRBV7-8 TGTGCCAGCAGCTTAATCGTCGTGGGAGGAGGTTACGGTGAGCAGTTCTTC CASSLIVVGGGYGEQFF
. . TRBJ1-1 TRBV2 TGTGCCAGCAGTCAAGGGGTTGGGGGAGGGTCTGAAGCTTTCTTT CASSQGVGGGSEAFF
TRBD1 . TRBJ1-5 TRBV5-1 TGCGCCAGCAGCCAAGGACAGGGTCAGCCCCAGCATTTT CASSQGQGQPQHF
TRBD2 . TRBJ2-1 TRBV11-2 TGTGCCAGCAGCCGGGGACTAGCGGGACGGTACAATGAGCAGTTCTTC CASSRGLAGRYNEQFF
TRBD2 . TRBJ2-1 TRBV4-1 TGCGCCAGCAGCCCCTTAGGAGGGTTGAACCGGGAGGGCCTTCCCAATGAGCAGTTCTTC CASSPLGGLNREGLPNEQFF
TRBD2 . TRBJ2-5 TRBV5-5 TGTGCCAGCAGCTTGAGCGGGGGCGGTCAAGAGACCCAGTACTTC CASSLSGGGQETQYF
TRBD1 . TRBJ1-2 TRBV3-1/TRBV3-2 TGTGCCAGCAGCCCCACCGGGACAGTCGAGCGTGGCTACACCTTC CASSPTGTVERGYTF
. . TRBJ1-1 TRBV21-1 TGTGCCAGCAGCAAACACCCCGACAGGGGGACTGAAGCTTTCTTT CASSKHPDRGTEAFF
TRBD1 . TRBJ2-1 TRBV3-1/TRBV3-2 TGTGCCAGCAGCCAAGAGGGGACAGGGGGGAATGAGCAGTTCTTC CASSQEGTGGNEQFF
TRBD2 . TRBJ2-7 TRBV27 TGTGCCAGCAGTTCGGGGGTCCGGCTAGCGGGAGTCCCTTACTCCTACGAGCAGTACTTC CASSSGVRLAGVPYSYEQYF
. once TRBJ1-1 TRBV19 TGTGCCAGTAGTATCGGGCCGGGGGTCGGAGGCACTGAAGCTTTCTTT CASSIGPGVGGTEAFF
. . TRBJ1-1 TRBV5-1 TGCGCCAGCAGCTCCGGGGTCGGCATGAACACTGAAGCTTTCTTT CASSSGVGMNTEAFF
TRBD1 . TRBJ2-5 TRBV6-6 TGTGCCAGCAGCTGGACAGGGCGGGGAGAGACCCAGTACTTC CASSWTGRGETQYF
. . TRBJ2-2 TRBV18 TGTGCCAGCTCACCGACTACAGCCGGGGAGCTGTTTTTT CASSPTTAGELFF
. . TRBJ2-1 TRBV7-9 TGTGCCAGCAGCTCCGGGACAAGGGCCTACAATGAGCAGTTCTTC CASSSGTRAYNEQFF
. . TRBJ2-5 TRBV27 TGTGCCAGCAGTTTAAGAGGGCTAGAGACCCAGTACTTC CASSLRGLETQYF
. . TRBJ1-1 TRBV19 TGTGCCAGTAGTCTTCGGGGGACTGAAGCTTTCTTT CASSLRGTEAFF
TRBD2 . TRBJ2-7 TRBV27 TGTGCCACCCGGACTAGCGGGAACTACGAGCAGTACTTC CATRTSGNYEQYF
. . TRBJ2-1 TRBV27 TGTGCCAGCAGTCTCCAGGGTGGGTCCTACAATGAGCAGTTCTTC CASSLQGGSYNEQFF
TRBD2 . TRBJ2-1 TRBV7-9 TGTGCCAGCAGCCTGACTAGCGGGAGAGGGCATGAGCAGTTCTTC CASSLTSGRGHEQFF
TRBD1 . TRBJ2-3 TRBV5-1 TGCGCCAGCAGCTTGGCCGTGGGACAGGGGGCAGATACGCAGTATTTT CASSLAVGQGADTQYF
TRBD1 once TRBJ2-7 TRBV30 TGTGCCTGGAGTACCGGACAGGGGCCACTGGAGCAGTACTTC CAWSTGQGPLEQYF
. . TRBJ2-5 TRBV11-2 TGTGCCAGCAGCCGACAGACTAGTATCCGTGAGACCCAGTACTTC CASSRQTSIRETQYF
. . TRBJ2-1 TRBV19 TGTGCCAGTAGTATAGGAGGGGGTCCAACCTTTGAGCAGTTCTTC CASSIGGGPTFEQFF
. . TRBJ2-1 TRBV7-2 TGTGCCACCCGCGGAGCCACCTACAATGAGCAGTTCTTC CATRGATYNEQFF
. . TRBJ2-2 TRBV19 TGTGCCAGTCGTGCGGAGGCCACAGTCACGACCGGGGAGCTGTTTTTT CASRAEATVTTGELFF
TRBD1 . TRBJ2-3 TRBV13 TGTGCCAGCAGCTCGTTGACAGGGACAGGAGATACGCAGTATTTT CASSSLTGTGDTQYF
TRBD2 once TRBJ2-3 TRBV27 TGTGCCAGCAGTTTATCAGGGAGGGTACACACAGATACGCAGTATTTT CASSLSGRVHTDTQYF
TRBD1 . TRBJ2-3 TRBV2 TGTGCCAGGACTGGACAGGGGCGGACAGATACGCAGTATTTT CARTGQGRTDTQYF
. once TRBJ1-1 TRBV3-1/TRBV3-2 TGTGCCAGCAGCCAACCAGCAGGGATTAGCACTGAAGCTTTCTTT CASSQPAGISTEAFF
TRBD1 . TRBJ1-2 TRBV15 TGTGCCACCAGCAGAGATGGAGGACAGGGCAGTGGCTACACCTTC CATSRDGGQGSGYTF
. . TRBJ1-5 TRBV12-1 TGTGCCAGCAGCTATGAACCGGGACACTATAGCAATCAGCCCCAGCATTTT CASSYEPGHYSNQPQHF
. . TRBJ2-3 TRBV20-1 TGCAGTGCCGAGGGCGAAGATACGCAGTATTTT CSAEGEDTQYF
TRBD2 . TRBJ2-7 TRBV27 TGTGCCAGCAGCTCACGACTAGCGGGAGGGCGTAACGAGCAGTACTTC CASSSRLAGGRNEQYF
TRBD2 once TRBJ2-1 TRBV7-8 TGTGCCAGCAGCTTAGCCGGGACTAGCGGGAGAATTGGAAATGAGCAGTTCTTC CASSLAGTSGRIGNEQFF
. . TRBJ1-5 TRBV7-9 TGTGCCAGCAGCCCCGGGGGGGGGACGGGCAATCAGCCCCAGCATTTT CASSPGGGTGNQPQHF
. . TRBJ2-3 TRBV7-6 TGTGCCAGCAGCTTAGGGGACACCTTAAGAGGCGATACGCAGTATTTT CASSLGDTLRGDTQYF
. few TRBJ1-3 TRBV3-1/TRBV3-2 TGTGCCAGCAGCCAAGTACAGGGATCTGGAAACACCATATATTTT CASSQVQGSGNTIYF
. . TRBJ2-1 TRBV2 TGTGCCAGCAGTAGGACATATACCTACAATGAGCAGTTCTTC CASSRTYTYNEQFF
. . TRBJ1-2 TRBV6-2/TRBV6-3 TGTGCCAGCAGTTACTCGGGGGCGGACCCTAACTATGGCTACACCTTC CASSYSGADPNYGYTF
. . TRBJ2-3 TRBV7-9 TGTGCCAGCAGCCCCGGACTAGGGGGGCAGTATTTT CASSPGLGGQYF
. . TRBJ2-3 TRBV5-4 TGTGCCAGCAGCTCTAGTCCCACAGATACGCAGTATTTT CASSSSPTDTQYF
. few TRBJ2-3 TRBV5-1 TGCGCCAGCAGCCAGGGGGGAACAGATACGCAGTATTTT CASSQGGTDTQYF
. . TRBJ1-6 TRBV3-1/TRBV3-2 TGTGCCAGCAGCCGGGGGGGTTCACCCCTCCACTTT CASSRGGSPLHF
. . TRBJ2-3 TRBV6-5 TGTGCCACGAAGAAGGGGGTATTCAGCGCAGATACGCAGTATTTT CATKKGVFSADTQYF
TRBD1 . TRBJ1-5 TRBV10-3 TGTGCCATCAGTGAATTGGGACAGCTCAATCAGCCCCAGCATTTT CAISELGQLNQPQHF
TRBD2 . TRBJ2-1 TRBV7-8 TGTGCCAGCAGCATAATCGGGACTAGCGGGGGTCTCTCCTACAATGAGCAGTTCTTC CASSIIGTSGGLSYNEQFF
TRBD1 . TRBJ2-1 TRBV9 TGTGCCAGCAGCGTATGGGACAGCGATTACAATGAGCAGTTCTTC CASSVWDSDYNEQFF
. . TRBJ1-4 TRBV5-6 TGTGCCAGCAGCTTGGGCAGGGTAGGAGAAAAACTGTTTTTT CASSLGRVGEKLFF
. . TRBJ1-6 TRBV6-5 TGTGCCAGCAAAGGCGAGACAGATAATTCACCCCTCCACTTT CASKGETDNSPLHF
. many TRBJ2-7 TRBV18 TGTGCCAGCTCACCTGCAGCGGGTCACTTTGCCTACGAGCAGTACTTC CASSPAAGHFAYEQYF
TRBD2 . TRBJ2-7 TRBV5-1 TGCGCCAGCAGCCCCCCGGACAGGTGGGTAGCGGGAGTTCACGAGCAGTACTTC CASSPPDRWVAGVHEQYF
. . TRBJ1-2 TRBV27 TGTGCCAGCAGTTTATCGGGGGGGCCGGTCTATGGCTACACCTTC CASSLSGGPVYGYTF
TRBD1 . TRBJ2-3 TRBV10-3 TGTGCCATCAGAGCGACAGGGGGCGCAGATACGCAGTATTTT CAIRATGGADTQYF